A single sample gave rise to the 26 T cell receptor beta chains below, sequenced in a study of blood T cell repertoires in COVID-19. Measured with immunoSEQ multiplex PCR; TCRdb has only the in-frame clones, and not every one. The sample lists about 91,000 clones, about 80% seen once, with around a quarter in the top ten. Material: peripheral blood. Receptors originate from a man in his 70s with acute or convalescent COVID-19.

CDR3 in amino acids: CASSRNPGLAANTGELFF. The CDR3 bases are TGCGCCAGCTCCCGGAATCCCGGACTAGCGGCAAACACCGGGGAGCTGTTTTTT. V is TRBV5-1 and J is TRBJ2-2; 10 nucleotides agree with TRBD2. V lost 7 bases to trimming and J lost 2 bases; unmatched junction nucleotides: 14. The CDR3 runs 18 residues. Per germline, CDR1 SGHRS and CDR2 YFSETQ.

V is TRBV5-6 and J is TRBJ1-1; maybe TRBD1 (6 bases). With 3 bases removed from V and 8 bases from J, the gap between germline ends came to 14 bases. Germline CDR1 reads SGHDT; CDR2 reads YYEEEE. This CDR3 spans 13 amino acids. CDR3 sequence (DNA): TGTGCCAGCAGCTCGACAGGACCGGCAGAAGCTTTCTTT. Its translation is CASSSTGPAEAFF.

The V call is TRBV24-1, the J call TRBJ2-1; 7 bases are a match to TRBD2. Germline V CDR1 and CDR2: KGHDR, SFDVKD. The CDR3 has 22 amino acids. The trim removed 4 bases at V and 0 bases at J, leaving 23 bases unmatched. Written as DNA, the CDR3 is TGTGCCACCAGTGACTCGATCATCGGGACTACGTTCTCTCGGAGCTCCTACAATGAGCAGTTCTTC. Protein sequence: CATSDSIIGTTFSRSSYNEQFF.

J is TRBJ1-2 and V is TRBV27; TRBD1 is a possible D gene (6 bases). Germline assignment: CDR1 MNHEY and CDR2 SMNVEV (reference sequence). The V gene lost 5 bases and the J gene lost 0 bases, with 13 bases spanning the gap. This CDR3 spans 15 amino acids. The CDR3 reads CASSRGQLPNYGYTF. CDR3 nucleotides: TGTGCCAGCAGTCGAGGACAGCTACCTAACTATGGCTACACCTTC.

The V call is TRBV9, the J call TRBJ2-3; possibly TRBD2 for D (6 bases). Trimming stripped 3 bases from V and 2 bases from J, with 13 bases between. The germline V gene encodes CDR1 SGDLS and CDR2 YYNGEE. This CDR3 spans 15 amino acids. CDR3 amino acids: CASSDFSGFTDTQYF. Written as DNA, the CDR3 is TGTGCCAGCAGCGATTTTAGCGGCTTCACAGATACGCAGTATTTT. Full variable domain (remainder filled in from reference TRBV9 and TRBJ2-3): DSGVTQTPKHLITATGQRVTLRCSPRSGDLSVYWYQQSLDQGLQFLIQYYNGEERAKGNILERFSAQQFPDLHSELNLSSLELGDSALYFCASSDFSGFTDTQYFGPGTRLTVL.

The chain joins TRBV4-2 to TRBJ2-7, with D perhaps TRBD1 (6 bases). From germline, CDR1 is LGHNA and CDR2 YNFKEQ. The CDR3 totals 14 residues. Trimming took off 1 base at V and 1 base at J, with 8 bases between the two ends. The CDR3 here is CASSQVRGSYEQYF. DNA of the CDR3: TGTGCCAGCAGCCAAGTCAGGGGTTCCTACGAGCAGTACTTC.

This chain joins TRBV2 and TRBJ1-5; 7 bases line up with TRBD1. V was clipped by 3 bases and J by 4 bases; unmatched bases: 12. CDR3 length: 17 amino acids. CDR1 and CDR2 (germline): SNHLY, FYNNEI. CDR3: CASSDMTGPAGNQPQHF. CDR3 sequence (DNA): TGTGCCAGCAGTGACATGACAGGGCCCGCTGGGAATCAGCCCCAGCATTTT.

The chain carries TRBV6-1 and TRBJ1-1; possible D gene TRBD1, 5 bases. The CDR3 has 14 amino acids. Per the germline V gene, CDR1 is MNHNS and CDR2 is SASEGT. V dropped 3 bases and J dropped 5 bases, with 13 bases sitting between them. This CDR3 is CASSDLGGNTEAFF. The CDR3, as DNA: TGTGCCAGCAGTGACCTGGGGGGGAATACTGAAGCTTTCTTT.

CDR3 in amino acids: CASSNIGGSGNTIYF. As DNA, the CDR3 is TGTGCCAGCAGCAACATCGGGGGCTCTGGAAACACCATATATTTT. The chain is built from TRBV13 and TRBJ1-3; maybe TRBD1 (5 bases). CDR3 length equals 15 residues. CDR1 and CDR2 from the germline V gene are PRHDT and FYEKMQ (reference sequence). Trimming took 5 bases from V and 0 from J, leaving 11 bases between them.

This rearrangement joins TRBV3-1 (or the pseudogene TRBV3-2) to TRBJ2-1; TRBD2 is a possible D gene (5 bases). This CDR3 has 16 residues. Trimming took off 2 bases at V and 5 bases at J, with 16 bases between the two ends. Per germline, CDR1 LGHDT and CDR2 YNNKEL (reference sequence). This chain's CDR3 is CASSQPTTGLHNEQFF. The CDR3 DNA reads as TGTGCCAGCAGCCAACCGACTACGGGTCTACACAATGAGCAGTTCTTC.

The V call is TRBV28, the J call TRBJ1-2, with D possibly matching TRBD1 (5 bases). V lost 9 bases and J lost 7, with 21 bases in between. Germline CDR1 is MDHEN and CDR2 is SYDVKM. There are 14 residues in the CDR3. The CDR3 sequence: CARRPEAGRLGYTF. The CDR3 nucleotides read TGTGCCAGAAGGCCCGAGGCAGGGCGTCTTGGCTACACCTTC.

This clone was detected once. V gene TRBV9 combines with J gene TRBJ2-1, with 9 bases fitting TRBD1. J was trimmed by 8 bases and V by 4 bases; bases with no gene match: 7. Germline CDR1 reads SGDLS; CDR2 reads YYNGEE. The CDR3 is 14 residues long. CDR3 in amino acids: CASSLGTGIHEQFF. The CDR3 DNA reads TGTGCCAGCAGCCTCGGGACAGGGATCCATGAGCAGTTCTTC.

This chain connects TRBV10-3 to TRBJ2-4; TRBD2 might be the D (6 bases). The CDR3 contains 16 residues. Germline CDR1 is ENHRY and CDR2 is SYGVKD. Between the trimmed V and J ends, which lost 2 bases and 2 bases, there was a span of 13 bases. The CDR3 protein is CAISERDSSTKNIQYF. The CDR3 nucleotides read TGTGCCATCAGTGAGCGGGACTCGTCTACCAAAAACATTCAGTACTTC.

This chain's CDR3 is CASSQGGRTGAPEAFF. DNA of the CDR3: TGCGCCAGCAGCCAAGGGGGGCGGACGGGCGCCCCTGAAGCTTTCTTT. J is TRBJ1-1 and V is TRBV4-3, with D possibly being TRBD1 (6 bases). This CDR3 is 16 amino acids long. The V gene lost 1 base and the J gene lost 6 bases, with 18 bases spanning the gap. The germline V gene encodes CDR1 LGHNA and CDR2 YSLEER.

This chain links TRBV12-3 or TRBV12-4 with TRBJ2-5; D gene ambiguous. The CDR3 spans 13 residues. Between the trimmed V and J ends, which lost 7 bases and 4 bases, there was a span of 13 bases. The CDR3 spells CASTATGIETQYF. As DNA, the CDR3 is TGTGCCAGCACCGCGACTGGAATAGAGACCCAGTACTTC.

The chain carries TRBV5-6 and TRBJ2-2; the D gene is possibly TRBD2 (5 bases). The germline gives CDR1 SGHDT, CDR2 YYEEEE. The CDR3 length is 15 residues. Trimming left V 3 bases short and J 9 bases short, with 18 bases between. The CDR3 protein is CASSSRLTPARELFF. CDR3 nucleotide sequence: TGTGCCAGCAGCTCAAGACTAACCCCCGCCCGGGAGCTGTTTTTT.

The rearrangement links TRBV12-3 or TRBV12-4 to TRBJ1-6, with D possibly TRBD1 on 6 matching bases. V was shortened by 5 bases and J by 7 bases, with 9 bases between the two germline ends. The CDR3 consists of 13 residues. CDR3 sequence (DNA): TGTGCCAGCAGTACAGGGACGAATTCACCCCTCCACTTT. It codes for CASSTGTNSPLHF.

This sequence joins TRBV5-6 and TRBJ1-2, with 7 positions matching TRBD1. The V segment lost 4 bases and the J segment 7 bases; nucleotides outside the gene matches: 4. The CDR3 has 12 amino acids. Germline V lookup: CDR1 SGHDT, CDR2 YYEEEE. The CDR3 protein is CASSPYRGGYTF. CDR3 DNA: TGTGCCAGCAGCCCTTACAGGGGTGGCTACACCTTC.

The chain uses TRBV28 and TRBJ2-1; TRBD2 matches at 7 bases. The V gene end was trimmed by 3 bases and the J gene end by 2 bases; junction bases not matched to a gene: 13. Germline CDR1 is MDHEN and CDR2 is SYDVKM. The CDR3 length is 18 residues. DNA for the CDR3: TGTGCCAGCAGTTTTTGGGGGAGGGGTATTCGGCCCTACAATGAGCAGTTCTTC. The encoded protein is CASSFWGRGIRPYNEQFF.

V is TRBV6-2 or TRBV6-3 and J is TRBJ1-3; D is unclear. Trimming removed 2 bases from V and 0 bases from J, with 14 bases in between. The CDR3 contains 17 residues. Germline assignment: CDR1 MNHEY and CDR2 SVGEGT. Here the CDR3 reads CASSYRRKTGSGNTIYF. The DNA for the CDR3 is TGTGCCAGCAGTTACAGGAGAAAAACGGGCTCTGGAAACACCATATATTTT.

The CDR3 bases are TGTGCCAGCAGCCCCCGGGGACAGGGGGCACAGCCCCAGCATTTT. Amino acid sequence: CASSPRGQGAQPQHF. The rearrangement joins TRBV7-2 to TRBJ1-5; 12 positions agree with TRBD1. Unmatched junction bases numbered 6, after V lost 5 bases and J lost 7 bases. The germline CDR1 and CDR2 sequences are SGHTA and FQGNSA. The CDR3 is 15 amino acids.

The rearrangement links TRBV28 to TRBJ2-1; 12 bases fit TRBD2. CDR3 length: 15 amino acids. Trimming cost V 4 bases and J 7 bases; bases outside gene matches: 5. Germline lookup yields CDR1 MDHEN and CDR2 SYDVKM. The CDR3 bases are TGTGCCAGCAGTTCTAGACTAGCGGGAGTAAATGAGCAGTTCTTC. Translating it yields CASSSRLAGVNEQFF.

The chain has TRBV24-1 and TRBJ2-4, with a possible D match to TRBD1 (6 bases). The V end was cut by 4 bases, the J end by 0 bases, with 15 bases between. CDR1 and CDR2 (germline): KGHDR, SFDVKD. This CDR3 is built from 17 residues. The DNA for the CDR3 is TGTGCCACCAGTGAACTCGCGACAGGTTTAGCCAAAAACATTCAGTACTTC. This encodes CATSELATGLAKNIQYF.

The chain is built from TRBV28 and TRBJ2-7, with 9 nucleotides matching TRBD1. The germline V gene has CDR1 MDHEN and CDR2 SYDVKM. V lost 6 bases to trimming and J lost 2 bases; unmatched junction nucleotides: 2. The CDR3 is 13 amino acids. As DNA, the CDR3 is TGTGCCAGCAGGGGACAGGGACCCTACGAGCAGTACTTC. It yields the protein CASRGQGPYEQYF.

This chain joins TRBV27 and TRBJ2-2; 8 nucleotides line up with TRBD1. Looked up from germline, CDR1 is MNHEY and CDR2 is SMNVEV (reference sequence). The length of the CDR3 is 18 residues. V dropped 3 bases and J dropped 4; count of bases not matched to a gene: 13. The CDR3 coding sequence is TGTGCCAGCAGTTTCCTTACCACGGACAGGGCCGGCACCGGGGAGCTGTTTTTT. It codes for CASSFLTTDRAGTGELFF.

The CDR3 sequence: CASSLVGSNTGELFF. The CDR3 coding sequence is TGTGCCAGCAGCTTGGTCGGGAGCAACACCGGGGAGCTGTTTTTT. The genes are TRBV5-8 and TRBJ2-2; perhaps TRBD2 as D (6 bases). The germline V and J ends were trimmed by 0 bases and 2 bases, with 8 bases remaining between them. Germline-derived CDR1 and CDR2 are SGHTS and YDEGEE. This CDR3 is built from 15 residues.